The T cell receptor beta chain under discussion was sequenced for a study of T cell responses to AZD1222 COVID-19 vaccine. On the study more broadly: The analysis combined second doses at about 4 or about 12 weeks. Study-level results: Reportedly, nearly half of unique spike TCRs recognized epitopes outside B.1.351/B.1.1.7 mutations. Females made up more of the donors, who were largely white British, and clonal diversity may have come out too low. Across spike, vaccine-associated CD4 TCRs were found, dominant at 160-218 and 743-854.

On this clone: As yet, its antigen is unknown.

The V gene lost 8 bases and the J gene lost 3 bases, with 22 bases spanning the gap. Germline V gene data show CDR1 as SEHNR and CDR2 as FQNEAQ (reference sequence). The CDR3 consists of 16 residues. The data were produced by immunoSEQ multiplex PCR, yet TCRdb's version contains in-frame clones alone and is incomplete. The table lists 90,000 to 120,000 clones, 87% of them singletons. This receptor was obtained from an adult in good health. Specimen: peripheral blood, collected on day 0 of AZD1222 vaccination. The chain links TRBV7-9 to TRBJ1-1; D may be TRBD1 (5 bases). In DNA, the CDR3 is TGTGCCAGCCGGACCGAGAGGGGATCGGGCCACACTGAAGCTTTCTTT. Protein sequence: CASRTERGSGHTEAFF.